This T cell receptor beta chain was sequenced during a study of shared clonotypes between healthy human individuals. Study results and limitations: Clonotypes shared by all four sorted-subset donors had higher generation probabilities than non-shared clonotypes.

Generated by immunoSEQ multiplex PCR, the TCRdb table keeps only in-frame clones and is missing some. The sample shows about 2.4 million clones, around 90% of them seen only once. Germline V gives CDR1 SGHRS, CDR2 YFSETQ. After removal of 4 bases from V and 0 bases from J, the junction contained 6 bases not matched to a gene. This CDR3 contains 17 residues. As regards this clone: Its antigen is not identified.

The chain uses TRBV5-1 and TRBJ2-4, with 11 bases lining up with TRBD2. Sequences were obtained from naive CD4+ T cells sorted from blood. Subset given: CD45RA+ positively selected. This TCR came from a man between 18 and 35 years old in good health. The CDR3 protein is CASSTGGTSGAKNIQYF. The CDR3 nucleotides read TGCGCCAGCAGCACCGGTGGGACTAGCGGAGCCAAAAACATTCAGTACTTC.